Shown below are 28 T cell receptor beta chains from a single sample sequenced in a study of blood T cell repertoires in COVID-19. The method was immunoSEQ multiplex PCR; TCRdb's version includes in-frame clones alone and lacks a portion of them. Here the sample spans 200,000 to 250,000 clones, approximately 85% being singletons. Source material: peripheral blood. These receptors were obtained from a woman in her seventies with COVID-19, enrolled during active disease.

This clone was observed once. CDR3: CASSLGQALREAFF. CDR3 nucleotides: TGCGCCAGCAGCTTGGGGCAGGCCCTCCGTGAAGCTTTCTTT. V usage is TRBV5-1 and J usage is TRBJ1-1; D remains ambiguous. The CDR3 is 14 amino acids. Germline V gives CDR1 SGHRS, CDR2 YFSETQ. Deletions cut 0 bases from V and 7 bases from J, with 13 bases between.

The sample holds one count of this clone. For the CDR3, the DNA is TGTGCCAGCTCACTTCGGGGGGCTGAAGCTTTCTTT. Protein sequence: CASSLRGAEAFF. This chain joins TRBV18 and TRBJ1-1, with a weak D call TRBD1 (5 bases). The CDR3 covers 12 residues. In germline, CDR1 is KGHSH, CDR2 LQKENI. V was clipped by 4 bases and J by 6 bases, with 9 bases between them.

A few counts support this clone. This chain links TRBV24-1 with TRBJ1-1; TRBD1 might be the D (6 bases). Germline CDR1 reads KGHDR; CDR2 reads SFDVKD. Trimming shortened V by 7 bases and J by 4 bases, and 12 bases separated the two germline ends. The CDR3 is 13 amino acids. The DNA of the CDR3 is TGTGCCACCAGGGGAGGGGGGCCCACTGAAGCTTTCTTT. Translating it yields CATRGGGPTEAFF.

The rearrangement joins TRBV7-2 to TRBJ2-1; unclear D gene. V was shortened by 3 bases and J by 2 bases, with 5 bases between the two germline ends. The V gene's germline CDR1 is SGHTA and CDR2 FQGNSA. The length of the CDR3 is 13 residues. The CDR3 reads CASSFTAYNEQFF. In DNA, the CDR3 is TGTGCCAGCAGCTTTACTGCCTACAATGAGCAGTTCTTC.

The chain joins TRBV28 to TRBJ2-1, with 10 nucleotides matching TRBD2. CDR3 length equals 16 residues. The V gene end was trimmed by 3 bases and the J gene end by 8 bases; junction bases not matched to a gene: 10. Germline V gene data show CDR1 as MDHEN and CDR2 as SYDVKM. CDR3 DNA sequence: TGTGCCAGCAGTTTTGCCAGCGGGAGGGTTAAGCATGAGCAGTTCTTC. Translation: CASSFASGRVKHEQFF.

This chain uses TRBV14 with TRBJ1-5; D call uncertain. The CDR3 is made up of 17 amino acids. V was cut by 0 bases and J by 4 bases, with 16 bases left in between. Germline CDR1 reads SGHDN; CDR2 reads FVKESK. CDR3 bases: TGTGCCAGCAGCCAAGACGGGAAGGCGGTGGCAAATCAGCCCCAGCATTTT. This encodes CASSQDGKAVANQPQHF.

V usage is TRBV7-2 and J usage is TRBJ1-1, with 8 bases fitting TRBD1. The CDR3 spans 15 residues. V was clipped by 7 bases and J by 4 bases; unmatched bases: 11. CDR1 and CDR2 from the germline V gene are SGHTA and FQGNSA. CDR3 DNA sequence: TGTGCCAGCACCTCCTTGGACAGGGTGGGCACTGAAGCTTTCTTT. Translation gives CASTSLDRVGTEAFF. Using reference TRBV7-2 and TRBJ1-1 for the parts outside the CDR3, the full variable domain is GAGVSQSPSNKVTEKGKDVELRCDPISGHTALYWYRQSLGQGLEFLIYFQGNSAPDKSGLPSDRFSAERTGGSVSTLTIQRTQQEDSAVYLCASTSLDRVGTEAFFGQGTRLTVV.

The genes are TRBV12-5 and TRBJ2-1; TRBD2 might be the D (5 bases). V shed 2 bases and J shed 1 base, with 9 bases lying between them. Germline V gives CDR1 LGHNT, CDR2 FRNRAP. CDR3 size: 15 residues. CDR3 residues: CASGLRPGSYNEQFF. CDR3 sequence (DNA): TGTGCTAGTGGTTTGCGTCCGGGGTCCTACAATGAGCAGTTCTTC.

This clone came up once. V and J are TRBV5-1 and TRBJ1-1; a weak D match, TRBD1 (5 bases). The germline V gene has CDR1 SGHRS and CDR2 YFSETQ. The length of the CDR3 is 13 residues. V gave up 2 bases and J gave up 6 bases, with 11 bases separating them. CDR3 in amino acids: CASSFQGGPEAFF. The CDR3 DNA is TGCGCCAGCAGCTTTCAGGGAGGGCCTGAAGCTTTCTTT. Filled out from reference TRBV5-1 and TRBJ1-1, the complete variable domain reads KAGVTQTPRYLIKTRGQQVTLSCSPISGHRSVSWYQQTPGQGLQFLFEYFSETQRNKGNFPGRFSGRQFSNSRSEMNVSTLELGDSALYLCASSFQGGPEAFFGQGTRLTVV.

This sequence joins TRBV28 and TRBJ2-3; D perhaps matches TRBD2 (6 bases). V lost 6 bases and J lost 0, with 16 bases in between. The CDR3 spans 16 residues. Germline V lookup: CDR1 MDHEN, CDR2 SYDVKM. The CDR3 coding sequence is TGTGCCAGCAGACCCGCCGGGACTTTAAGCACAGATACGCAGTATTTT. This translates into CASRPAGTLSTDTQYF.

This chain joins TRBV12-3 or TRBV12-4 and TRBJ1-2; the match to TRBD1 covers 8 bases. The trim removed 6 bases at V and 4 bases at J, leaving 4 bases unmatched. This CDR3 is built from 13 residues. DNA for the CDR3: TGTGCCAGCAGACAGACAGGGGTCTATGGCTACACCTTC. Residues: CASRQTGVYGYTF.

The J gene is TRBJ2-7, the V gene TRBV28, with 11 bases lining up with TRBD2. The germline V gene encodes CDR1 MDHEN and CDR2 SYDVKM. The CDR3 is 15 amino acids. Losses at the gene ends were 3 bases for V and 3 bases for J; bases not matched to a gene: 4. The CDR3 DNA reads TGTGCCAGCAGTTTCCGGACTAGCGGGCGCTACGAGCAGTACTTC. It yields the protein CASSFRTSGRYEQYF.

A few counts support this clone. The CDR3 DNA follows: TGTGCCAGCAGCTTAGTGGGACAGGGGACTGAAGCTTTCTTT. Protein: CASSLVGQGTEAFF. The rearrangement joins TRBV7-2 to TRBJ1-1; 10 bases map to TRBD1. Trimming cost V 1 base and J 5 bases; bases outside gene matches: 1. The CDR3 runs to 14 residues. From germline, CDR1 is SGHTA and CDR2 FQGNSA. Combining the CDR3 with reference TRBV7-2 and TRBJ1-1 gives the whole variable domain GAGVSQSPSNKVTEKGKDVELRCDPISGHTALYWYRQSLGQGLEFLIYFQGNSAPDKSGLPSDRFSAERTGGSVSTLTIQRTQQEDSAVYLCASSLVGQGTEAFFGQGTRLTVV.

The chain couples TRBV2 to TRBJ1-1; 7 bases fit TRBD1. CDR1 and CDR2 from the germline V gene are SNHLY and FYNNEI. With V trimmed by 6 bases and J by 1 base, 2 bases remained unmatched. The CDR3 loop spans 13 amino acids. CDR3 loop: CASRGDRNTEAFF. The CDR3 DNA reads as TGTGCCAGCAGGGGGGACAGGAACACTGAAGCTTTCTTT.

The rearrangement joins TRBV4-3 to TRBJ1-2; a weak D match, TRBD1 (6 bases). CDR1 and CDR2 from the germline V gene are LGHNA and YSLEER. Trimming removed 4 bases from V and 4 bases from J, with 16 bases in between. The CDR3 extends over 15 amino acids. The chain's CDR3 is CASSLLGGESYGYTF. Written as DNA, the CDR3 is TGCGCCAGCAGCCTTTTAGGGGGAGAAAGCTATGGCTACACCTTC.

CDR3 loop: CAGQGQTYEQYF. CDR3 sequence (DNA): TGTGCCGGACAAGGACAGACCTACGAGCAGTACTTC. The V call is TRBV21-1, the J call TRBJ2-7; the tabulated D call, TRBD1, remains unverified against the DNA. TRBV21-1 is recorded as a pseudogene. CDR3 length: 12 residues.

This chain connects TRBV11-2 to TRBJ1-3, with D possibly TRBD1 on 5 matching bases. The CDR3 consists of 15 residues. Looked up from germline, CDR1 is SGHAT and CDR2 is FQNNGV. With 5 bases removed from V and 0 bases from J, the gap between germline ends came to 11 bases. CDR3 nucleotide sequence: TGTGCCAGCAGCCAACAGGCTCTCTCTGGAAACACCATATATTTT. The encoded protein is CASSQQALSGNTIYF.

The J gene is TRBJ2-1, the V gene TRBV5-1; TRBD2 matches 14 bases. With 3 bases clipped from V and 7 bases from J, the junction kept 3 bases outside the gene matches. This CDR3 is 15 amino acids long. CDR1 is SGHRS and CDR2 is YFSETQ in the germline V gene. The DNA for the CDR3 is TGCGCCAGCAGCTCCCGACTAGCGGGAGGGAATGAGCAGTTCTTC. Its translation is CASSSRLAGGNEQFF.

The chain recombines TRBV5-1 with TRBJ1-1, with D unclear. V was trimmed by 3 bases and J by 4 bases, leaving 16 bases between them. Germline V gives CDR1 SGHRS, CDR2 YFSETQ. The CDR3 loop spans 15 amino acids. The CDR3 region has the DNA TGCGCCAGCAGCTCCGGACTCCTGGGCGGCACTGAAGCTTTCTTT. Its protein product is CASSSGLLGGTEAFF.

This chain links TRBV15 with TRBJ2-3; TRBD1 aligns across 8 bases. Per germline, CDR1 LNHNV and CDR2 YYDKDF (reference sequence). V lost 0 bases, J lost 4 bases, and 9 bases stayed unmatched. The CDR3 totals 17 residues. The CDR3 bases are TGTGCCACCAGCAGAGAACCCCCTGACAGGGGATCAGATACGCAGTATTTT. It yields the protein CATSREPPDRGSDTQYF.

V is TRBV28 and J is TRBJ1-5; a weak D match, TRBD1 (5 bases). CDR1 and CDR2 from the germline V gene are MDHEN and SYDVKM. This CDR3 contains 16 residues. Trimming took 5 bases from V and 1 from J, leaving 15 bases between them. This chain's CDR3 is CASSGGATRSNQPQHF. Written as DNA, the CDR3 is TGTGCCAGCAGTGGCGGGGCAACGAGAAGCAATCAGCCCCAGCATTTT.

The chain links TRBV18 to TRBJ2-3, with D tentatively TRBD2 (5 bases). Trimming pared 0 bases from V and 0 bases from J, leaving 13 bases between. Germline V lookup: CDR1 KGHSH, CDR2 LQKENI. This CDR3 is built from 17 residues. CDR3 coding DNA: TGTGCCAGCTCACCACCAGTGAGCGGACCAAGCACAGATACGCAGTATTTT. This codes for CASSPPVSGPSTDTQYF.

This chain connects TRBV7-9 to TRBJ2-1; 16 bases are shared with TRBD2. Trimming at V came to 5 bases and at J to 6 bases, leaving 10 bases not matched to a gene. Germline CDR1 reads SEHNR; CDR2 reads FQNEAQ (reference sequence). The CDR3 is 18 amino acids. The CDR3 bases are TGTGCCAGCAGCATATTGCCGGGACTAGCGGGAGGGGGCAATGAGCAGTTCTTC. Protein product: CASSILPGLAGGGNEQFF.

This chain connects TRBV28 to TRBJ1-2; D possibly corresponds to TRBD1 (6 bases). CDR3 size: 13 residues. Germline CDR1 MDHEN, CDR2 SYDVKM. Trimming took off 2 bases at V and 6 bases at J, with 10 bases between the two ends. For the CDR3, the DNA is TGTGCCAGCAGTTTAGTACAGGGAGATGGCTACACCTTC. Its protein is CASSLVQGDGYTF.

The chain employs TRBV11-3 and TRBJ2-2; TRBD2 aligns across 8 bases. The ends lost 1 base at V and 6 bases at J; junction bases unmatched: 7. The CDR3 is made up of 16 amino acids. Germline V gene sequence: CDR1 SGHNT, CDR2 YENEEA. The CDR3 coding sequence is TGTGCCAGCAGCTTAGTCCCGGGAGGGCAGGCCGGGGAGCTGTTTTTT. This translates into CASSLVPGGQAGELFF.

Comments on this clone: This sample also contains other DNA sequences that code for the same CDR3. This chain links TRBV29-1 with TRBJ2-5; 7 nucleotides align to TRBD2. The ends lost 7 bases at V and 5 bases at J; junction bases unmatched: 1. Germline V gene data show CDR1 as SQVTM and CDR2 as ANQGSEA. The CDR3 consists of 10 residues. CDR3 loop: CSAGRETQYF. The CDR3 DNA reads as TGCAGCGCCGGGAGGGAGACCCAGTACTTC.

CDR3 DNA sequence: TGTGCCAGCTCACCTTACCTAGCGGGAGGGGATGAGCAGTTCTTC. This gives the protein CASSPYLAGGDEQFF. J is TRBJ2-1 and V is TRBV18; TRBD2 matches at 12 bases. Losses at the gene ends were 3 bases for V and 8 bases for J; bases not matched to a gene: 5. CDR1 is KGHSH and CDR2 is LQKENI in the germline V gene. CDR3 length: 15 residues. Looking up the rest from reference TRBV18 and TRBJ2-1 gives the full variable domain: NAGVMQNPRHLVRRRGQEARLRCSPMKGHSHVYWYRQLPEEGLKFMVYLQKENIIDESGMPKERFSAEFPKEGPSILRIQQVVRGDSAAYFCASSPYLAGGDEQFFGPGTRLTVL.

The chain is built from TRBV6-1 and TRBJ2-3; 7 bases fit TRBD2. Looked up from germline, CDR1 is MNHNS and CDR2 is SASEGT. J lost 8 bases, V lost 0 bases, and 5 bases had no gene match. The length of the CDR3 is 14 residues. The CDR3 loop is CASSEAEGTTTQYF. CDR3 nucleotide sequence: TGTGCCAGCAGTGAAGCAGAGGGGACTACTACGCAGTATTTT.